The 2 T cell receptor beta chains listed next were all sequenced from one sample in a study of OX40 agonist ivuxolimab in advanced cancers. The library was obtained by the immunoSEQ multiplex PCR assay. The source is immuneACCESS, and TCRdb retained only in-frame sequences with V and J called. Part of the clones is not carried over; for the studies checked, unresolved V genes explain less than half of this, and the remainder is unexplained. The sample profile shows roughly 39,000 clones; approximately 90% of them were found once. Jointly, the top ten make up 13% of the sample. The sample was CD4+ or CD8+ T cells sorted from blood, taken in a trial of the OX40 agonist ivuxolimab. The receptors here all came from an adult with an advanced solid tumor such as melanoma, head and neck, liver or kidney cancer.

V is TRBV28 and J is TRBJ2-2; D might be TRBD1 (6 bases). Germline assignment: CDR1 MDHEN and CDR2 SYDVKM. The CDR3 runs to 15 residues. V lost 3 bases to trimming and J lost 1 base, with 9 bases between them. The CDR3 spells CASSLGALNTGELFF. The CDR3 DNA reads TGTGCCAGCAGTTTGGGGGCACTGAACACCGGGGAGCTGTTTTTT.

CDR3 amino acids: CASSPRLERYEQYF. Written as DNA, the CDR3 is TGCGCCAGCAGCCCGAGGCTAGAGAGATACGAGCAGTACTTC. The chain combines TRBV5-1 with TRBJ2-7; D ambiguous. Germline CDR1 and CDR2: SGHRS and YFSETQ. Trimming removed 4 bases at V and 4 bases at J, with 15 bases between. This CDR3 has 14 residues.